The 10 T cell receptor beta chains below were found in one sample sequenced in a study of blood T cell repertoires in COVID-19. TCRdb keeps only in-frame clones here, not all; method: immunoSEQ multiplex PCR. The profile shows 140,000 or so clones, approximately 80% of them singletons. Material: PBMCs or T cells enriched from blood (not recorded which). The receptors originated from a woman in her 40s who had recovered from COVID-19.

The V and J genes are TRBV2 and TRBJ1-2; TRBD1 matches 8 bases. Germline loops: CDR1 SNHLY, CDR2 FYNNEI. CDR3 length equals 15 residues. Trimming took 4 bases from V and 3 from J; bases not matched to a gene: 7. CDR3 DNA: TGTGCCAGCAGTGGGACAGGGATCGAGGACTATGGCTACACCTTC. Translated, it gives CASSGTGIEDYGYTF.

V gene TRBV2 combines with J gene TRBJ2-1; 13 nucleotides align to TRBD2. The ends lost 5 bases at V and 8 bases at J; junction bases unmatched: 6. Germline V CDR1 and CDR2: SNHLY, FYNNEI. This CDR3 contains 15 residues. The CDR3 region is CASSPRTSGGDEQFF. Here the CDR3 DNA reads TGTGCCAGCAGTCCTAGGACTAGCGGGGGAGATGAGCAGTTCTTC.

The chain carries TRBV9 and TRBJ2-2; 9 positions agree with TRBD2. Germline V gene lookup returns CDR1 SGDLS and CDR2 YYNGEE. The CDR3 spans 14 residues. V lost 5 bases and J lost 3; bases outside the gene matches: 2. CDR3 DNA: TGTGCCAGCAGGCGGGGGGGCGACACCGGGGAGCTGTTTTTT. This sequence encodes CASRRGGDTGELFF.

The chain couples TRBV27 to TRBJ2-7; the match to TRBD1 covers 7 bases. CDR1 and CDR2 from the germline V gene are MNHEY and SMNVEV (reference sequence). The CDR3 totals 14 residues. V lost 4 bases, J lost 6 bases, and 9 bases stayed unmatched. CDR3 amino acids: CASSSAGTESEQYF. DNA of the CDR3: TGTGCCAGCAGTTCAGCCGGGACAGAGTCCGAGCAGTACTTC.

The chain recombines TRBV19 with TRBJ2-1, with 8 bases that match TRBD2. The CDR3 sequence is 18 residues long. Germline lookup yields CDR1 LNHDA and CDR2 SQIVND (reference sequence). Unmatched junction bases numbered 14, after V lost 7 bases and J lost 0 bases. CDR3 bases: TGTGCCAGTACCGCGGGGGGCGGGACCCTGATCTCCTACAATGAGCAGTTCTTC. It yields the protein CASTAGGGTLISYNEQFF.

The CDR3 loop reads CASSTGRRDDGYTF. The CDR3 DNA reads TGTGCCAGTAGTACCGGTAGGAGGGACGATGGCTACACCTTC. This chain connects TRBV19 to TRBJ1-2, with D possibly matching TRBD1 (5 bases). Per the germline V gene, CDR1 is LNHDA and CDR2 is SQIVND (reference sequence). V was shortened by 4 bases and J by 6 bases, with 15 bases between the two germline ends. This CDR3 has 14 amino acids.

The chain joins TRBV7-9 to TRBJ2-7; tentatively, D is TRBD2 (6 bases). Germline values: CDR1 SEHNR, CDR2 FQNEAQ (reference sequence). V was clipped by 1 base and J by 2 bases, with 18 bases between them. There are 17 residues in the CDR3. The CDR3 sequence: CASSLGLDKNIAYEQYF. The CDR3 DNA follows: TGTGCCAGCAGCTTAGGACTAGATAAAAACATTGCCTACGAGCAGTACTTC.

The genes are TRBV11-2 and TRBJ1-6; D not certain. The length of the CDR3 is 13 residues. Trimming took 5 bases from V and 7 from J, leaving 9 bases between them. The germline gives CDR1 SGHAT, CDR2 FQNNGV. CDR3 sequence reads: CASSPERNSPLHF. Here the CDR3 DNA reads TGTGCCAGCAGCCCCGAGCGAAATTCACCCCTCCACTTT.

The genes are TRBV5-1 and TRBJ2-7; D is undetermined. The CDR3 is made up of 13 amino acids. The germline CDR1 and CDR2 sequences are SGHRS and YFSETQ. Trimming stripped 0 bases from V and 1 base from J, with 5 bases between. This CDR3 is CASSLAPSYEQYF. CDR3 nucleotides: TGCGCCAGCAGCTTGGCCCCTTCCTACGAGCAGTACTTC.

The CDR3 coding sequence is TGTGCCAGCAGCGTAGGGAACGGAGCACAAGAGACCCAGTACTTC. Its protein is CASSVGNGAQETQYF. This sequence joins TRBV9 and TRBJ2-5; D is unresolved. The germline CDR1 and CDR2 sequences are SGDLS and YYNGEE. The CDR3 covers 15 residues. V lost 0 bases, J lost 2 bases, and 11 bases lay in between.